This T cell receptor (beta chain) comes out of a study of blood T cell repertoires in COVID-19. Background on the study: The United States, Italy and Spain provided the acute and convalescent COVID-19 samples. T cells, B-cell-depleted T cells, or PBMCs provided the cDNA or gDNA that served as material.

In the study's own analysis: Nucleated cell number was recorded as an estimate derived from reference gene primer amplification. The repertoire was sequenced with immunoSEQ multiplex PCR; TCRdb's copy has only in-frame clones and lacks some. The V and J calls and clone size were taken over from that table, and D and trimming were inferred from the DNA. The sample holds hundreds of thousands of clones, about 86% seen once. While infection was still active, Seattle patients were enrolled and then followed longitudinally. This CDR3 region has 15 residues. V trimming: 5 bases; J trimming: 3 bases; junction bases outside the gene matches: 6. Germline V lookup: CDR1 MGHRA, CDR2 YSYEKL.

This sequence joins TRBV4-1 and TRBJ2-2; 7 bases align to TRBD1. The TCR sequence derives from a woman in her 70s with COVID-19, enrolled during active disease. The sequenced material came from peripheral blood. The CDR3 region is CASSARQGDTGELFF. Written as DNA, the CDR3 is TGCGCCAGCAGCGCCCGACAGGGAGACACCGGGGAGCTGTTTTTT.